This T cell receptor (beta chain) emerged from a study of shared clonotypes between healthy human individuals. Study in general: Donors had three CD4 naive, three CD4 memory, two CD8 naive and one CD8 memory plate apiece.

Study results and caveats: Among donors, clonotype sharing was expected to be affected by sequencing depth.

Naive-designated CD8 cells lacked CD45RO, were positively enriched for CCR7, and omitted terminally differentiated effector memory CD45RA+ cells. V lost 9 bases and J lost 8; bases outside the gene matches: 12. Germline V CDR1 and CDR2: MNHEY, SMNVEV (reference sequence). The CDR3 covers 14 residues. Generated by immunoSEQ multiplex PCR, the TCRdb table keeps only in-frame clones and is missing some. The repertoire includes approximately 600,000 clones, 85% to 95% of them detected once, and around 0.11% sits in the top ten. This clone was observed a single time. Antigen specificity is unknown. Sequenced input: naive CD8+ T cells sorted from blood. The receptor was derived from a woman between 25 and 40 years old in good health. This rearrangement joins TRBV27 to TRBJ1-2, with 10 positions matching TRBD1. CDR3 bases: TGTGCCAGTATGACAGGGGGCGCGGGAGAGGGCTACACCTTC. Protein sequence: CASMTGGAGEGYTF.